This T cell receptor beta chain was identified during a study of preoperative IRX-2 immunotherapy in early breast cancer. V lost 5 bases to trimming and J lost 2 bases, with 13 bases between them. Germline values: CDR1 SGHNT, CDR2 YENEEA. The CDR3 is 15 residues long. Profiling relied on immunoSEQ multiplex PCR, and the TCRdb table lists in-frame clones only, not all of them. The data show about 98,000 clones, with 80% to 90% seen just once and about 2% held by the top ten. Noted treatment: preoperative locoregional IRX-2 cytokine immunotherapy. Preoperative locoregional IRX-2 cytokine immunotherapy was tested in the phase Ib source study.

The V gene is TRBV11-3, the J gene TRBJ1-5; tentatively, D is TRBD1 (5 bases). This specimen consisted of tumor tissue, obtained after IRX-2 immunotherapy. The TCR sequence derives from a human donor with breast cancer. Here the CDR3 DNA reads TGTGCCAGCAGCCAAGGAGGGGATCGCAATCAGCCCCAGCATTTT. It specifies CASSQGGDRNQPQHF.